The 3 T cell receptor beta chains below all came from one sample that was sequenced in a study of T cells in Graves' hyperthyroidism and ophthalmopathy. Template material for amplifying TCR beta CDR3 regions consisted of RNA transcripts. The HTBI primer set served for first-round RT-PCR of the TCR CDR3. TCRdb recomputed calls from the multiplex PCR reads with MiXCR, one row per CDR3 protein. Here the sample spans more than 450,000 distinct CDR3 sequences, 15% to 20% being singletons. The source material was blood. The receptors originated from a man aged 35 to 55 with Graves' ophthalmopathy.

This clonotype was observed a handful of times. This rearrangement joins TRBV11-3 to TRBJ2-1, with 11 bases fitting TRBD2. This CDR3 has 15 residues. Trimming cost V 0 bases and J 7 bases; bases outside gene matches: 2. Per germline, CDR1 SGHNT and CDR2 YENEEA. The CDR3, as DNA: TGTGCCAGCAGCTTAGATGGGACTAGCGGTAATGAGCAGTTCTTC. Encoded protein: CASSLDGTSGNEQFF.

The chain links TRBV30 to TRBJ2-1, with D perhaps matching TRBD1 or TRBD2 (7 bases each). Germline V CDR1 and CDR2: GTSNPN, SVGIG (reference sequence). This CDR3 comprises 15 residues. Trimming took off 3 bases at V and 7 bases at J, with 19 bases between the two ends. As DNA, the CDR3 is TGTGCCTGGAGAATAGGGGGGCAGGGGGGGAATGAGCAGTTCTTC. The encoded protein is CAWRIGGQGGNEQFF.

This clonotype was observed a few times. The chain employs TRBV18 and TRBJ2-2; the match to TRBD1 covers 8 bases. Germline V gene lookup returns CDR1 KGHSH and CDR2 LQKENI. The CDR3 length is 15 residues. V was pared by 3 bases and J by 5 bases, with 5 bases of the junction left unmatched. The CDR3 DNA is TGTGCCAGCTCACCCGGGACAGGATCTACCGGGGAGCTGTTTTTT. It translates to CASSPGTGSTGELFF.